The following is a T cell receptor beta chain sequence with its context. Its antigen is undetermined. TCRdb itself ran the RT-PCR reads through MiXCR, one entry per CDR3 protein. This sample has hundreds of thousands of distinct CDR3 sequences; around 20% occur once, and the top ten carry around a tenth. This specimen comes from a study of response to subunit inactivated influenza vaccine. General study results and limits: Authors suggested that a seasonal influenza vaccination recruits few new T cells each time.

The receptor was derived from a man aged 50-75 years who received an inactivated influenza vaccine. The source material was PBMCs from blood, sampled less than 22 months after vaccination.

The CDR3, as DNA: TGTGCCAGCAGCCCCACGGGTATCACTAGCACAGATACGCAGTATTTT. It is translated as CASSPTGITSTDTQYF. The rearrangement joins TRBV12-3 or TRBV12-4 to TRBJ2-3; D is unresolved. CDR3 length: 16 residues. V was shortened by 6 bases and J by 0 bases, with 16 bases between the two germline ends.